This TCR beta chain was sequenced during a study of regulatory T cells in long-lasting Graves disease (dated by TCRdb to the early 2020s). Notes on the research overall: Newly diagnosed Graves' disease patients had taken antithyroid drugs for less than 3 months. Persistent Graves' disease patients were compared with newly diagnosed Graves' disease patients by peripheral blood TCR sequencing and RNA sequencing. The study was registered as a clinical trial and conducted in China. A total of some 35 samples underwent TCR sequencing, from 13 patients with persistent Graves' disease and 20 or so patients with newly diagnosed Graves' disease. The paper's findings and limits, for the study overall: Patients with persistent disease shared more public clonotypes (fewer than 3,000) than newly diagnosed patients did (approximately 990). The authors acknowledged the small sample size as a limitation that may reduce accuracy. Peripheral blood alone was examined, since thyroid tissue, which constituted the primary lesion, could not be accessed. Sequencing and analysis were limited to the TCR beta chain. Persistent Graves' disease patients showed lower TCR Shannon entropy and fewer highly expanded clones than newly diagnosed patients, suggesting clonal expansion. Preferential use of TRBV28, TRBJ1-2 and TRBJ2-5 was observed in persistent disease, whereas TRBV20-1 and TRBJ2-1 were favored in newly diagnosed disease.

Receptors were amplified or captured by multiplex PCR. For sequencing, an Illumina HiSeq 4000 was employed. iRepertoire HTBI primers and Arm-PCR amplification of CDR3 regions were used to construct TCR beta libraries. Gel purification was performed on PCR products prior to sequencing. The paper's data handling went like this. Across samples, some 62 TRBV and roughly 15 TRBJ segments were identified and used for gene usage analysis of CDR3 amino acid clonotypes. COPE and FqMerger were used to merge filtered high-quality paired reads into contigs. Contigs were aligned with BLAST to IMGT TRBV, TRBD and TRBJ reference genes, and CDR3 was defined per IMGT. Clonotypes above 0.1% frequency were classified as highly expanded clones. Shannon entropy was used to measure repertoire diversity, and the Gini coefficient was used to measure V-J evenness. A clonotype was considered public if more than one individual shared it. TCRdb applied fastp at Q25 and MiXCR to the public reads, then kept only in-frame beta chains. For every CDR3 protein sequence, its rows merge into one entry that carries the most common genes and DNA. V and J calls and clone size were set by TCRdb, not the authors. For this sample the table gives 420,000 or so distinct CDR3 sequences, of which about 15% were detected only once. Less than 30% of the sample goes to the ten largest clones.

The sample's time point label, in plain terms: newly diagnosed GD, antithyroid drugs for less than 3 months. For both TCR sequencing and RNA sequencing, RNA was extracted from PBMCs using TRIzol. The diagnosis of Graves' disease was made according to American Thyroid Association guidelines. Recruitment of patients was carried out at an endocrinology department in Xi'an, China. Each patient gave roughly 8.4 milliliters of peripheral blood, collected in an EDTA anticoagulant tube. Ficoll Paque Plus density gradient separation was used to isolate PBMCs, and no additional T cell sorting was done. An Agilent 2100 Bioanalyzer and agarose gel were used to assess RNA quality, and a NanoDrop 2000 was used to measure RNA concentration. Worth noting for this clonotype: Its antigen is still unknown. The input lacks base qualities; no much larger clone sits a single base away.

The germline V gene supplies CDR1 MGHRA and CDR2 YSYEKL. V is clipped by 3 bases and J by 0 bases, and the sequence between their germline boundaries is 14 bases long. From the cysteine through the phenylalanine, the CDR3 covers 16 amino acids. Just CDR3 DNA is preserved here, 48 bases in frame from base 1. These records were also assigned to another study, of T cells in Graves' hyperthyroidism and ophthalmopathy. As the second paper documents: Stable Graves' hyperthyroidism was defined as the absence of progression to ophthalmopathy over 18 months of follow-up. Hyperthyroidism patients were aged 18 to 65 years and newly diagnosed, with disease duration of less than 2 months. Patients with uncontrolled infections, other autoimmune diseases, pregnancy or lactation were excluded. Diagnoses were established on the basis of clinical symptoms, serum thyroxine and TRAb, thyroid ultrasound, and orbital computed tomography. For the first round of RT-PCR on the TCR CDR3, the HTBI primer set was used together with the Qiagen OneStep RT-PCR kit. Most expanded thyroid clonotypes (frequency above 0.001) were also found in blood, which suggests that blood repertoires may mirror thyroid immune responses. In cross-validation, a model built on a 13 V-J signature told ophthalmopathy apart from stable hyperthyroidism with 85% to 90% sensitivity and around 81% specificity, and in testing the same model reached 80%/75%. In validation, progression to ophthalmopathy was predicted by the model with 70.59% sensitivity and roughly 76% specificity, a median of 6.5 months before onset. TCR V-J signatures able to tell the groups apart were searched for in a discovery cohort of some 100 patients, of whom around 43 had Graves' ophthalmopathy and more than 55 had stable Graves' hyperthyroidism. Prospective prediction of ophthalmopathy was tested in an independent validation cohort of fewer than 20 hyperthyroidism patients and around 16 patients who later progressed to ophthalmopathy. The 80 to 100 discovery patients were randomly divided into training and test sets at a 7:3 ratio. In addition, the study compared T-cell repertoires in thyroid tissue and in blood from roughly 6 Graves' hyperthyroidism patients. After sampling, hyperthyroidism patients received methimazole starting at 30 mg daily, and ophthalmopathy patients received high-dose intravenous methylprednisolone. A second multiplex PCR round built the libraries, followed by size selection and purification. Paired-end sequencing of the libraries was performed with 100 bp reads on an Illumina HiSeq2000. Raw data were processed with SOAPnuke, discarding reads with adapters, uncalled bases, mean Phred below 15, or no exact constant-primer or identifier match. COPE v1.2.5 was used to merge the high-quality paired reads, and each unique nucleotide sequence was defined as a clonotype. MiTCR v1.1 was used to align the clonotypes against IMGT TRBV, TRBD and TRBJ reference segments. Only V-J combinations with frequency above 0.0001, covering 99% to 99.2% of repertoires, were analysed. The TCS score was defined as the ratio of F50 (clonal expansion) to E x V (chaos), calculated using BLOSUM62-based TCRdist between CDR3 peptides within each V-J. Welch's t-statistics and random forest reduced just over 500 V-J features to 10 to 15, which were used in a naive Bayes classifier (R e1071). Sample size was not statistically predetermined, and investigators were not blinded to group allocation. TCR Vbeta CDR3 sequencing of 120 to 150 peripheral blood samples (roughly 43 ophthalmopathy, approximately 80 hyperthyroidism and approximately 17 progressor patients) is reported in the paper.

The starting material was peripheral blood mononuclear cells (PBMCs), obtained at new diagnosis, from a patient treated with antithyroid drugs. Recombination linked TRBV4-1 to TRBJ1-1; perhaps TRBD1 is the D gene, with 6 bases matching. This clonotype was obtained from a woman under 30 with Graves disease. Donor details come from another sample of the same person, matched by shared clones. The bases read TGCGCCAGCAGCCACTCCCCCGGGACAATGAACACTGAAGCTTTCTTT. Translated, it gives CASSHSPGTMNTEAFF.